The 19 T cell receptor beta chains reported below all come from one sample, sequenced in a study of blood T cell repertoires in COVID-19 (dated by TCRdb to the early 2020s). Receptors were amplified or captured by the immunoSEQ multiplex PCR assay. TCRdb obtained this table from immuneACCESS and retained in-frame rearrangements with V and J assigned. These tables miss some clones; where compared with another copy, unresolved V genes account for less than half of the shortfall, and the remainder is unexplained. This sample gives approximately 220,000 clones in total; 80% to 90% of them show up just once. The biggest ten clones account for about 2.2% of the sample. The sequencing sample was made of peripheral blood. Receptors were obtained from a woman aged 45-65 years with acute or convalescent COVID-19.

The chain combines TRBV11-3 with TRBJ2-5; 9 positions match TRBD1. CDR1 and CDR2 (germline): SGHNT, YENEEA. This CDR3 comprises 14 residues. V was pared by 5 bases and J by 4 bases, with 5 bases of the junction left unmatched. Here the CDR3 DNA reads TGTGCCAGCAGCCAAATACAGGGGGCAGAGACCCAGTACTTC. It encodes CASSQIQGAETQYF.

The CDR3 DNA reads TGTGCCACCAGTGATTTGACAGGTTACAATGAGCAGTTCTTC. This translates into CATSDLTGYNEQFF. This sequence joins TRBV24-1 and TRBJ2-1, with a weak D call TRBD1 (5 bases). Germline V gene lookup returns CDR1 KGHDR and CDR2 SFDVKD. Trimming removed 0 bases at V and 4 bases at J, with 6 bases between. CDR3 length: 14 residues.

V gene TRBV7-8 combines with J gene TRBJ2-1, with 10 bases lining up with TRBD2. The J segment lost 9 bases and the V segment lost 5 bases, leaving 10 bases of the junction unmatched. The CDR3 has 15 amino acids. Per germline, CDR1 SGHVS and CDR2 FQNEAQ. The CDR3 is CASSTSSGRSGEQFF. The CDR3 DNA follows: TGTGCCAGCAGCACTTCTAGCGGGAGAAGTGGTGAGCAGTTCTTC.

The chain uses TRBV3-1 (or the pseudogene TRBV3-2) and TRBJ2-1, with D possibly TRBD2 on 5 matching bases. Germline V gene lookup returns CDR1 LGHDT and CDR2 YNNKEL (reference sequence). The CDR3 loop spans 14 amino acids. V was shortened by 2 bases and J by 8 bases, with 13 bases between the two germline ends. The CDR3 here is CASSQNFPEDEQFF. CDR3 bases: TGTGCCAGCAGCCAAAATTTCCCGGAGGATGAGCAGTTCTTC.

The J gene is TRBJ1-1, the V gene TRBV6-5; 7 bases agree with TRBD1. CDR1 and CDR2 from the germline V gene are MNHEY and SVGAGI. The CDR3 runs 15 residues. Germline trimming cut 8 bases from V and 4 bases from J; bases unmatched to any gene: 13. Here the CDR3 DNA reads TGTGCCAGCGGACCGCAGGCAGGGGGAGTCACTGAAGCTTTCTTT. Protein sequence: CASGPQAGGVTEAFF.

The count of this clone is one. The chain uses TRBV11-3 and TRBJ2-3; tentatively, D is TRBD2 (7 bases). V shed 4 bases and J shed 1 base, with 12 bases lying between them. The germline gives CDR1 SGHNT, CDR2 YENEEA. The length of the CDR3 is 15 residues. The chain's CDR3 is CASSWGGAGTDTQYF. The DNA of the CDR3 is TGTGCCAGCAGCTGGGGGGGGGCGGGCACAGATACGCAGTATTTT. Looking up the rest from reference TRBV11-3 and TRBJ2-3 gives the full variable domain: EAGVVQSPRYKIIEKKQPVAFWCNPISGHNTLYWYLQNLGQGPELLIRYENEEAVDDSQLPKDRFSAERLKGVDSTLKIQPAELGDSAVYLCASSWGGAGTDTQYFGPGTRLTVL.

This clone was seen a single time. The rearrangement joins TRBV3-1 (or the pseudogene TRBV3-2) to TRBJ1-2; 8 bases align to TRBD1. V trimming: 4 bases; J trimming: 8 bases; junction bases outside the gene matches: 6. Per germline, CDR1 LGHDT and CDR2 YNNKEL (reference sequence). This CDR3 has 13 amino acids. For the CDR3, the DNA is TGTGCCAGCAGCCCTGGGACAGGAGACGGCTACACCTTC. As protein: CASSPGTGDGYTF.

The V call is TRBV19, the J call TRBJ1-4, with D possibly being TRBD1 (5 bases). Germline loops: CDR1 LNHDA, CDR2 SQIVND (reference sequence). CDR3 length: 12 residues. Trimming took off 2 bases at V and 8 bases at J, with 6 bases between the two ends. CDR3: CASSIQGEKLFF. The CDR3, as DNA: TGTGCCAGTAGTATACAGGGCGAAAAACTGTTTTTT.

The V gene is TRBV7-9, the J gene TRBJ1-4; possibly TRBD1 for D (5 bases). The germline V and J ends were trimmed by 0 bases and 0 bases, with 14 bases remaining between them. The CDR3 has 18 residues. CDR1 and CDR2 from the germline V gene are SEHNR and FQNEAQ (reference sequence). CDR3: CASSLARQSTATNEKLFF. The CDR3 coding sequence is TGTGCCAGCAGCTTAGCCCGACAGTCAACCGCAACTAATGAAAAACTGTTTTTT.

V is TRBV5-6 and J is TRBJ2-5; D gene ambiguous. The V end lost 3 bases, the J end lost 2 bases, and 20 bases lay between the germline ends. The germline V gene has CDR1 SGHDT and CDR2 YYEEEE. There are 17 residues in the CDR3. Written as DNA, the CDR3 is TGTGCCAGCAGCTCTGAAGGCGGCAGAAGCCGACAAGAGACCCAGTACTTC. Its translation: CASSSEGGRSRQETQYF.

This clone was found once. The V call is TRBV5-1, the J call TRBJ1-2, with D perhaps matching TRBD1 (6 bases). The V gene's germline CDR1 is SGHRS and CDR2 YFSETQ. Trimming shortened V by 2 bases and J by 8 bases, and 16 bases separated the two germline ends. There are 14 residues in the CDR3. The CDR3 loop reads CASSLGGSVDGYTF. CDR3 nucleotide sequence: TGCGCCAGCAGCTTAGGGGGTTCCGTTGACGGCTACACCTTC.

The V and J genes are TRBV30 and TRBJ2-3; tentatively, D is TRBD2 (5 bases). V was pared by 8 bases and J by 2 bases, with 20 bases between. Germline CDR1 GTSNPN, CDR2 SVGIG (reference sequence). CDR3 size: 15 residues. CDR3 coding DNA: TGTGCCCGGGATGGCGGCGGGCTGCTCACAGATACGCAGTATTTT. It codes for CARDGGGLLTDTQYF.

The chain carries TRBV19 and TRBJ1-2, with D possibly being TRBD1 (5 bases). Trimming removed 0 bases at V and 5 bases at J, with 10 bases between. The CDR3 has 14 residues. Germline CDR1 LNHDA, CDR2 SQIVND (reference sequence). Written as DNA, the CDR3 is TGTGCCAGTAGTATAGATATTACAGGTTATGGCTACACCTTC. Its translation is CASSIDITGYGYTF.

The V and J genes are TRBV5-4 and TRBJ2-5; D is perhaps TRBD1 (5 bases). Germline CDR1 is SGHNT and CDR2 is YYREEE (reference sequence). Between the trimmed V and J ends, which lost 4 bases and 4 bases, there was a span of 17 bases. This CDR3 contains 15 residues. The CDR3 region is CASSLHSQGRETQYF. The CDR3, as DNA: TGTGCCAGCAGCCTCCACTCTCAGGGTAGAGAGACCCAGTACTTC.

The CDR3 coding sequence is TGTGCCAGCAGCTCGTTAGCGGGAGGCGAAAATGAGCAGTTCTTC. This encodes CASSSLAGGENEQFF. The chain links TRBV7-2 to TRBJ2-1; TRBD2 matches at 10 bases. This CDR3 is built from 15 residues. The V segment lost 4 bases and the J segment 7 bases; nucleotides outside the gene matches: 7. Per germline, CDR1 SGHTA and CDR2 FQGNSA.

V and J are TRBV6-5 and TRBJ1-2; D call uncertain. Trimming took off 5 bases at V and 6 bases at J, with 13 bases between the two ends. The length of the CDR3 is 13 residues. Germline values: CDR1 MNHEY, CDR2 SVGAGI. This CDR3 is CASSHRGSDGYTF. The CDR3 coding sequence is TGTGCCAGCAGTCATCGGGGTTCGGATGGCTACACCTTC.

V gene TRBV6-6 combines with J gene TRBJ1-4, with 9 nucleotides matching TRBD1. With V trimmed by 5 bases and J by 0 bases, 19 bases remained unmatched. The CDR3 loop spans 21 amino acids. Germline V gives CDR1 MNHNY, CDR2 SVGAGI (reference sequence). In DNA, the CDR3 is TGTGCCAGCAGTCCTACGCTTCCGGAAGGGACAGGGTCCCCAACTAATGAAAAACTGTTTTTT. It encodes CASSPTLPEGTGSPTNEKLFF.

The chain joins TRBV6-4 to TRBJ2-1, with TRBD1 matching 9 bases. Per the germline V gene, CDR1 is MRHNA and CDR2 is SNTAGT. This CDR3 is built from 14 residues. J lost 12 bases, V lost 5 bases, and 11 bases had no gene match. CDR3 DNA: TGTGCCAGCAGTCAGGGACAGGGAACCTCTGGGCAGTTCTTC. Translation gives CASSQGQGTSGQFF.

J is TRBJ2-1 and V is TRBV7-9; 10 bases are a match to TRBD2. The CDR3 is 17 amino acids. V lost 5 bases, J lost 7 bases, and 14 bases stayed unmatched. Per the germline V gene, CDR1 is SEHNR and CDR2 is FQNEAQ (reference sequence). CDR3: CASSPRGGSGRENEQFF. The DNA for the CDR3 is TGTGCCAGCAGCCCGCGCGGGGGCAGCGGGAGGGAGAATGAGCAGTTCTTC. Full variable domain (rest looked up from reference TRBV7-9 and TRBJ2-1): DTGVSQNPRHKITKRGQNVTFRCDPISEHNRLYWYRQTLGQGPEFLTYFQNEAQLEKSRLLSDRFSAERPKGSFSTLEIQRTEQGDSAMYLCASSPRGGSGRENEQFFGPGTRLTVL.